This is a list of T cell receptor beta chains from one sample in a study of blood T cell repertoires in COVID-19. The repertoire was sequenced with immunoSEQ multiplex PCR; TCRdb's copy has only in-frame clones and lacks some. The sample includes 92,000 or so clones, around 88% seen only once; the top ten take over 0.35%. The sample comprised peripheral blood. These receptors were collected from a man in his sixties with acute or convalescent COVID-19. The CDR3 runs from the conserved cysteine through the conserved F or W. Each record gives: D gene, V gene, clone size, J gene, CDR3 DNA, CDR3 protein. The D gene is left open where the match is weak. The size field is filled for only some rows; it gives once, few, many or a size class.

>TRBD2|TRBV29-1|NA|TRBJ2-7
TGCAGCGTTCGGAGGACTAGCGGGAACTACGAGCAGTACTTC
CSVRRTSGNYEQYF
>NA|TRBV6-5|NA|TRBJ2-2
TGTGCCAGCAGTTCGGACAGTTCGAACACCGGGGAGCTGTTTTTT
CASSSDSSNTGELFF
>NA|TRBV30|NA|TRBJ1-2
TGTGCCTGGAGTGTACAGGTCCGTGGCTACACCTTC
CAWSVQVRGYTF
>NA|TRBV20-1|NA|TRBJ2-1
TGCAGTGCTAGTGGGGACTTGAGGAGCTCCTACAATGAGCAGTTCTTC
CSASGDLRSSYNEQFF
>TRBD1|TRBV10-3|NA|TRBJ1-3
TGTGCCATCAGTGTCGGACAGGCCGGAAACACCATATATTTT
CAISVGQAGNTIYF
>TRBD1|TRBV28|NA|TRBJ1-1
TGTGCCAGCAGTTTAGCAGGGGGCACTGAAGCTTTCTTT
CASSLAGGTEAFF
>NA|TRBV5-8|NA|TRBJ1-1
TGTGCCAGCAGCTTGAGCATGAACACTGAAGCTTTCTTT
CASSLSMNTEAFF
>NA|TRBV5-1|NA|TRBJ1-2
TGCGCCAGCAGCTTTGGGGAGAACTATGGCTACACCTTC
CASSFGENYGYTF
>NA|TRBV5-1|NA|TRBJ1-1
TGCGCCAGCAGCTTGGGACAGATGAACACTGAAGCTTTCTTT
CASSLGQMNTEAFF
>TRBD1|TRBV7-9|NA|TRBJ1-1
TGTGCCAGCAGCACGGACAGGGGGCGATGGAACACTGAAGCTTTCTTT
CASSTDRGRWNTEAFF
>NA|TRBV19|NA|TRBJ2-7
TGTGCCAGTAGTGCAAGCAAGACGGGGGGCGCGAGGGAGCAGTACTTC
CASSASKTGGAREQYF
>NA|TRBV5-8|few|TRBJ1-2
TGTGCCAGCAGCTTGGAAACAGGGAGTAACTATGGCTACACCTTC
CASSLETGSNYGYTF
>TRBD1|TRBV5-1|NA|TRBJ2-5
TGCGCCAGCAGGGACAGGGGTGGGCAAGAGACCCAGTACTTC
CASRDRGGQETQYF
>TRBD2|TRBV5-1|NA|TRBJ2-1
TGCGCCAGCAGCTTGGTTGGTCTAGCGGGAGGTAAGCTGTACAATGAGCAGTTCTTC
CASSLVGLAGGKLYNEQFF
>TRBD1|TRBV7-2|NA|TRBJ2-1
TGTGCCAGCAGCGCCGCCGGGACAGCCAACAATGAGCAGTTCTTC
CASSAAGTANNEQFF
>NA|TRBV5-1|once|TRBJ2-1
TGCGCCAGCAGCGAAGGCGGGCCGGGCCCCTACAATGAGCAGTTCTTC
CASSEGGPGPYNEQFF
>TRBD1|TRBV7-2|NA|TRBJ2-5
TGTGCCAGCAGCTTACAGTCCGGGACAGGGGTGGAGACCCAGTACTTC
CASSLQSGTGVETQYF
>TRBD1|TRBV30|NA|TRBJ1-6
TGTGCCTGGAGTAGGGACAGCTCCTATAATTCACCCCTCCACTTT
CAWSRDSSYNSPLHF
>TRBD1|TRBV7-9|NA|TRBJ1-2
TGTGCCAGCAGTACCGCAGGGGGTAATGGCTACACCTTC
CASSTAGGNGYTF
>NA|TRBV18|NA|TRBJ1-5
TGTGCCAGCTCACCCGACCTACAGGGTAGCTATCAGCCCCAGCATTTT
CASSPDLQGSYQPQHF
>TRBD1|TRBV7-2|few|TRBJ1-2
TGTGCCAGCAGCTTAAATCGACAGGGCTCCTATGGCTACACCTTC
CASSLNRQGSYGYTF
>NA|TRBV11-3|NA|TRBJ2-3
TGTGCCAGCAGCTCGGACAGATACACAGATACGCAGTATTTT
CASSSDRYTDTQYF
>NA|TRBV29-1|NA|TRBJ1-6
TGCAGCGCCCGTACAGCGAGGGATTCACCCCTCCACTTT
CSARTARDSPLHF
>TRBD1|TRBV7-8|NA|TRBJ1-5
TGTGCCAGCAGCCCTCGGGACAGGATCGTTCAGCCCCAGCATTTT
CASSPRDRIVQPQHF
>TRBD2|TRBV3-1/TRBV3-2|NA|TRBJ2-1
TGTGCCAGCAGCCGCGACGGGGGGGGCTACAATGAGCAGTTCTTC
CASSRDGGGYNEQFF
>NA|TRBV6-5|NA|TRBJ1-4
TGTGCCAGCACGAGGACAGCCGCAACTAATGAAAAACTGTTTTTT
CASTRTAATNEKLFF
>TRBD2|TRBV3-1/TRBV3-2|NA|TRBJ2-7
TGTGCCAGCAGCCAAGATCGAGGAGGCGGGAGAAGAGACGAGCAGTACTTC
CASSQDRGGGRRDEQYF
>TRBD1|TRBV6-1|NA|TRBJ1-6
TGTGCCAGCAGTGAAAATTCGGCAGGGGGGTATTCACCCCTCCACTTT
CASSENSAGGYSPLHF
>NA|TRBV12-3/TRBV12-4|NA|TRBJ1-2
TGTGCCAGCAGTTTCTCAGGGAACTATGGCTACACCTTC
CASSFSGNYGYTF
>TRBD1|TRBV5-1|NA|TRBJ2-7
TGCGCCAGCAGCCACAGGGGGAACTCCTACGAGCAGTACTTC
CASSHRGNSYEQYF
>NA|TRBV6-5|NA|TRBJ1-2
TGTGCCAGCAGGAAGACAGCTTCGACTGTTGGCTACACCTTC
CASRKTASTVGYTF
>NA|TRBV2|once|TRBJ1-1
TGTGCCAGCAGGCCACCAACAGGGCTTGGAACTGAAGCTTTCTTT
CASRPPTGLGTEAFF